Sequencing of this TCR beta chain was carried out in a study of shared clonotypes between healthy human individuals. CDR3 length equals 14 residues. Trimming removed 4 bases from V and 3 bases from J; junction bases left unmatched: 4. Germline values: CDR1 SGHDT, CDR2 YYEEEE. The naive CD8 subset, CD45RO-negative cells positively selected for CCR7, excluded terminally differentiated effector memory CD45RA+ cells. Over several immunoSEQ plates, each subset's genomic DNA was distributed in even portions. Measured with immunoSEQ multiplex PCR; TCRdb has only the in-frame clones, and not every one. The sample holds around 2.1 million clones, more than 85% seen once.

The sequencing input was naive CD8+ T cells from PBMCs. The J gene is TRBJ2-7, the V gene TRBV5-6, with TRBD1 identical over 10 bases. The receptor was derived from a man in his late teens or twenties in good health. Some clones in this sample may be carry-over from other donors' samples. The CDR3 bases are TGTGCCAGCAGCAAGACAGGGGGCCTCTACGAGCAGTACTTC. Amino acid sequence: CASSKTGGLYEQYF.